This T cell receptor beta chain appears in the sequencing data of a study of T cell changes during pregnancy in multiple sclerosis. Here immunoSEQ multiplex PCR was the method, and the copy in TCRdb shows in-frame clones only, minus some. The sample records 65,000 to 95,000 clones, approximately 93% being singletons. The V and J ends lost 5 bases and 2 bases respectively, with 9 bases between them. The CDR3 covers 13 residues. CDR1 is SNHLY and CDR2 is FYNNEI in the germline V gene. The sequence came from a female donor in good health, enrolled as a control in a pregnancy study. The sample here was peripheral blood, taken in the second trimester of pregnancy. The chain links TRBV2 to TRBJ1-2, with D perhaps matching TRBD1 (6 bases). The DNA for the CDR3 is TGTGCCAGCAGTACGGACAGAAACTATGGCTACACCTTC. This encodes CASSTDRNYGYTF.